This T cell receptor beta chain was profiled in a study of cytomegalovirus exposure and HLA in healthy donors. Study results and caveats: Available immune exposure information was restricted to CMV serostatus only.

V was trimmed by 2 bases and J by 0 bases, leaving 12 bases between them. CDR1 and CDR2 (germline): MNHEY, SVGAGI. The CDR3 length is 16 residues. Primers for the PCR totalled 60 Vbeta and 13 Jbeta. The table came from immunoSEQ multiplex PCR; TCRdb's copy has only in-frame clones and leaves some out. The repertoire holds about 190,000 clones, with around 83% as singletons. Of note for this clone: Antigen unknown.

The rearrangement uses TRBV6-5 and TRBJ2-3, with D possibly TRBD1 on 5 matching bases. The sequencing input was PBMCs. This sequence originates from a man in his forties or fifties in good health and CMV-seronegative. The DNA of the CDR3 is TGTGCCAGCAGTTACAATAGCAGGGTTAGCACAGATACGCAGTATTTT. Translated: CASSYNSRVSTDTQYF.